These 13 T cell receptor beta chains were all obtained from the same sample, sequenced in a study of response to subunit inactivated influenza vaccine listed by TCRdb under 2018. The library was prepared using RT-PCR. Sequencing relied on an Illumina HiSeq 2500. The public reads were reanalyzed by TCRdb: fastp trimming at Q25, MiXCR alignment, in-frame beta chains only. Here each entry gathers all rows of one CDR3 protein and keeps the most common genes and DNA. This sample lists hundreds of thousands of distinct CDR3 sequences; 6% to 9% were detected once. Over 10% of the sample lies in the top ten. This specimen consisted of PBMCs from blood, obtained around 25 months after vaccination. Source of these receptors: a man aged 50-75 years who received an inactivated influenza vaccine. Donor details come from another sample of the same person, matched by shared clones.

At least ten counts were recorded for this clonotype. The V and J genes are TRBV29-1 and TRBJ2-1; TRBD2 agrees at 11 bases. Germline V gene lookup returns CDR1 SQVTM and CDR2 ANQGSEA. This CDR3 contains 15 residues. J was trimmed by 4 bases and V by 6 bases; bases with no gene match: 8. The CDR3 protein is CSVQPTSGEYNEQFF. The CDR3 nucleotides are TGCAGCGTGCAACCGACTAGCGGGGAGTACAATGAGCAGTTCTTC.

This clonotype was picked up many times. The chain links TRBV20-1 to TRBJ1-3; the D is unclear. This CDR3 contains 12 residues. Germline V gene sequence: CDR1 DFQATT, CDR2 SNEGSKA (reference sequence). V lost 6 bases and J lost 2, with 8 bases in between. The CDR3: CSAMVPGNTIYF. The CDR3 DNA reads TGCAGTGCGATGGTCCCTGGAAACACCATATATTTT.

Ten or more counts support this clonotype. The chain recombines TRBV4-1 with TRBJ1-5, with 8 positions matching TRBD1. J was trimmed by 4 bases and V by 0 bases; bases with no gene match: 5. Germline V gives CDR1 MGHRA, CDR2 YSYEKL. This CDR3 is built from 16 residues. The chain's CDR3 is CASSQDGDRLNQPQHF. The DNA of the CDR3 is TGCGCCAGCAGCCAAGATGGGGACAGGCTAAATCAGCCCCAGCATTTT.

This clonotype was counted ten times or more. The chain carries TRBV5-6 and TRBJ2-1; 13 nucleotides align to TRBD2. V dropped 0 bases and J dropped 8; count of bases not matched to a gene: 5. This CDR3 is 16 amino acids long. The germline CDR1 and CDR2 sequences are SGHDT and YYEEEE. CDR3 amino acids: CASSLVGLAGRDEQFF. The CDR3, as DNA: TGTGCCAGCAGCTTGGTGGGACTAGCGGGGCGCGATGAGCAGTTCTTC.

In this sample, this clonotype turned up a few times. The chain uses TRBV6-5 and TRBJ1-2; TRBD1 might be the D (5 bases). Trimming took off 0 bases at V and 8 bases at J, with 16 bases between the two ends. Germline V gives CDR1 MNHEY, CDR2 SVGAGI. This CDR3 is built from 15 residues. This chain's CDR3 is CASSYSQGLKGGYTF. CDR3 DNA: TGTGCCAGCAGTTACTCTCAGGGTCTCAAAGGGGGCTACACCTTC.

This clonotype was seen repeatedly, ten times or more. The V gene is TRBV27, the J gene TRBJ2-7; 8 nucleotides agree with TRBD1. Germline V gene data show CDR1 as MNHEY and CDR2 as SMNVEV (reference sequence). This CDR3 comprises 15 residues. The V and J ends lost 5 bases and 5 bases, in that order; junction bases with no gene match: 11. For the CDR3, the DNA is TGTGCCAGCAGTGCGGAGACAGGGGAGTTCCACGAGCAGTACTTC. It translates to CASSAETGEFHEQYF.

This clonotype has just a few counts. CDR3 sequence: CSVGTLQSSYNEQFF. CDR3 DNA sequence: TGCAGCGTTGGTACCCTTCAGAGCTCCTACAATGAGCAGTTCTTC. This chain joins TRBV29-1 and TRBJ2-1; D not resolved. Deletions cut 4 bases from V and 0 bases from J, with 13 bases between. Germline-derived CDR1 and CDR2 are SQVTM and ANQGSEA. This CDR3 region has 15 residues.

In its sample, this clonotype was seen a few times. The chain links TRBV7-6 to TRBJ1-4; 9 bases align to TRBD1. Germline CDR1 reads SGHVS; CDR2 reads FNYEAQ. The trim removed 4 bases at V and 5 bases at J, leaving 5 bases unmatched. The CDR3 runs to 15 residues. The CDR3 loop is CASSSDRGGNEKLFF. For the CDR3, the DNA is TGTGCCAGCAGCTCGGACAGGGGAGGCAATGAAAAACTGTTTTTT.

This chain links TRBV7-8 with TRBJ2-1, with 13 bases lining up with TRBD2. The trim removed 3 bases at V and 8 bases at J, leaving 10 bases unmatched. The CDR3 length is 17 residues. Germline assignment: CDR1 SGHVS and CDR2 FQNEAQ. CDR3 DNA: TGTGCCAGCAGCTTCAGCGGACTAGCGGGAGTTTTGGATGAGCAGTTCTTC. Translation gives CASSFSGLAGVLDEQFF.

This clonotype was counted at least ten times. This chain connects TRBV5-1 to TRBJ1-1; TRBD1 might be the D (5 bases). CDR3 length: 16 residues. The V end lost 2 bases, the J end lost 2 bases, and 16 bases lay between the germline ends. Germline assignment: CDR1 SGHRS and CDR2 YFSETQ. The CDR3 region has the DNA TGCGCCAGCAGCTTAGGGACGGATGCCATAAACACTGAAGCTTTCTTT. It specifies CASSLGTDAINTEAFF. The variable domain in full, completed from reference TRBV5-1 and TRBJ1-1, reads KAGVTQTPRYLIKTRGQQVTLSCSPISGHRSVSWYQQTPGQGLQFLFEYFSETQRNKGNFPGRFSGRQFSNSRSEMNVSTLELGDSALYLCASSLGTDAINTEAFFGQGTRLTVV.

This clonotype was recorded a few times. V gene TRBV20-1 combines with J gene TRBJ2-7, with D hard to call. The germline V gene has CDR1 DFQATT and CDR2 SNEGSKA (reference sequence). The CDR3 spans 11 residues. Trimming removed 2 bases at V and 6 bases at J, with 8 bases between. The CDR3 bases are TGCAGTGCTAGAACGCAGACCGAGCAGTACTTC. It is translated as CSARTQTEQYF.

This clonotype came up a few times. This chain joins TRBV20-1 and TRBJ1-1; no clear D. The CDR3 contains 15 residues. Germline CDR1 is DFQATT and CDR2 is SNEGSKA (reference sequence). V dropped 3 bases and J dropped 4 bases, with 18 bases sitting between them. CDR3: CSARGTRSFGTEAFF. The CDR3 DNA sequence: TGCAGTGCTAGGGGTACGAGGAGTTTCGGCACTGAAGCTTTCTTT.

V and J are TRBV6-5 and TRBJ2-6; D not resolved. This CDR3 region has 17 residues. Germline CDR1 reads MNHEY; CDR2 reads SVGAGI. V dropped 0 bases and J dropped 1 base, with 10 bases sitting between them. CDR3 bases: TGTGCCAGCAGTTACTCGAGACTGTCTTCTGGGGCCAACGTCCTGACTTTC. It codes for CASSYSRLSSGANVLTF.